These 17 T cell receptor beta chains share one sample of origin, sequenced in a study of T cells after yellow fever vaccination. A single record per CDR3 protein comes from TCRdb applying MiXCR to the 5' RACE reads. Here the sample spans around 360,000 distinct CDR3 sequences, approximately 10% being singletons. Sequencing used PBMCs, obtained on the day of the first yellow fever vaccination. These receptor sequences come from a man aged 18 to 30 who received the YFV17D yellow fever vaccine.

Only a few counts were recorded for this clonotype. J is TRBJ1-6 and V is TRBV7-9, with 8 bases lining up with TRBD1. The germline V gene encodes CDR1 SEHNR and CDR2 FQNEAQ (reference sequence). V trimming: 10 bases; J trimming: 8 bases; junction bases outside the gene matches: 10. The CDR3 runs to 14 residues. In nucleotides, the CDR3 is TGTGCCACCTACTCGGACAGGGAACATTCACCCCTCCACTTT. Residues: CATYSDREHSPLHF.

This clonotype has a handful of counts. This sequence joins TRBV20-1 and TRBJ2-7; D is uncertain. Germline CDR1 reads DFQATT; CDR2 reads SNEGSKA (reference sequence). This CDR3 has 12 residues. V lost 4 bases to trimming and J lost 2 bases, with 9 bases between them. CDR3 loop: CSANLGAYEQYV. Written as DNA, the CDR3 is TGCAGTGCTAACCTGGGCGCCTACGAGCAGTACGTC.

The sample holds a few counts of this clonotype. The chain joins TRBV28 to TRBJ1-3; TRBD1 might be the D (6 bases). V gave up 1 base and J gave up 4 bases, with 11 bases separating them. The CDR3 has 15 amino acids. The germline V gene has CDR1 MDHEN and CDR2 SYDVKM. The CDR3 is CASSLFSGTGNTIYF. Here the CDR3 DNA reads TGTGCCAGCAGTTTATTTTCGGGGACAGGAAACACCATATATTTT. Using reference TRBV28 and TRBJ1-3 for the parts outside the CDR3, the full variable domain is DVKVTQSSRYLVKRTGEKVFLECVQDMDHENMFWYRQDPGLGLRLIYFSYDVKMKEKGDIPEGYSVSREKKERFSLILESASTNQTSMYLCASSLFSGTGNTIYFGEGSWLTVV.

This CDR3 reads CASSYGGADEQYV. For the CDR3, the DNA is TGTGCCAGCAGTTACGGGGGGGCCGACGAGCAGTACGTC. The rearrangement links TRBV28 to TRBJ2-7; 8 bases agree with TRBD2. The junction had 4 bases not matched to a gene; V was cut back by 4 bases and J by 5 bases. This CDR3 is built from 13 residues. Germline lookup yields CDR1 MDHEN and CDR2 SYDVKM.

This clonotype has more than one count but fewer than ten. The chain recombines TRBV6-2 or TRBV6-3 with TRBJ1-1, with D tentatively TRBD1 (5 bases). V lost 6 bases to trimming and J lost 6 bases, with 14 bases between them. The CDR3 is 13 residues long. The germline V gene has CDR1 MNHEY and CDR2 SVGEGT. In DNA, the CDR3 is TGTGCCAGCAGGGTCTGGGTGGGGGCTGAAGCTTTCTTT. It yields the protein CASRVWVGAEAFF.

The chain employs TRBV3-1 and TRBJ2-7; TRBD1 is a possible D gene (6 bases). The CDR3 runs 17 residues. Germline CDR1 LGHDT, CDR2 YNNKEL (reference sequence). Between the trimmed V and J ends, which lost 3 bases and 6 bases, there was a span of 24 bases. As DNA, the CDR3 is TGTGCCAGCAGCCACCACCCGACAACAGGGCGAACCCTCGAGCAGTACTTC. As protein: CASSHHPTTGRTLEQYF.

This clonotype was observed a few times. The chain links TRBV20-1 to TRBJ2-5, with TRBD1 identical over 11 bases. In germline, CDR1 is DFQATT, CDR2 SNEGSKA (reference sequence). Losses at the gene ends were 3 bases for V and 5 bases for J; bases not matched to a gene: 5. CDR3 length equals 14 residues. The CDR3 sequence: CSASGQGAGETQYF. DNA for the CDR3: TGCAGTGCTAGTGGACAGGGGGCAGGGGAGACCCAGTACTTC.

The sample holds a few counts of this clonotype. V usage is TRBV5-1 and J usage is TRBJ2-1; the match to TRBD1 covers 11 bases. The V segment lost 3 bases and the J segment 7 bases; nucleotides outside the gene matches: 6. Germline V CDR1 and CDR2: SGHRS, YFSETQ. The CDR3 totals 15 residues. The CDR3 bases are TGCGCCAGCAGCTCCCAGGACAGGGGGCCGAATGAGCAGTTCTTC. It translates to CASSSQDRGPNEQFF.

Only a few counts were recorded for this clonotype. The chain combines TRBV7-3 with TRBJ2-2; D gene unclear. The V end was cut by 4 bases, the J end by 4 bases, with 19 bases between. Per the germline V gene, CDR1 is SGHTA and CDR2 is FQGTGA. This CDR3 has 17 residues. CDR3 in amino acids: CASSSQAPFRGTGELFF. CDR3 nucleotides: TGTGCCAGCAGCTCCCAAGCGCCGTTTAGAGGCACCGGGGAGCTGTTTTTT.

This clonotype was picked up a small number of times. J is TRBJ2-5 and V is TRBV7-9; no clear D gene. V lost 4 bases and J lost 7, with 22 bases in between. This CDR3 contains 16 residues. From germline, CDR1 is SEHNR and CDR2 FQNEAQ (reference sequence). DNA for the CDR3: TGTGCCAGCAGCTCGACCGGGTCTATCGGCCCCCCGACCCAGTACTTC. Translation: CASSSTGSIGPPTQYF.

This clonotype was counted only a few times. The chain couples TRBV5-1 to TRBJ2-2; D uncertain. The CDR3 contains 15 residues. Looked up from germline, CDR1 is SGHRS and CDR2 is YFSETQ. The V gene lost 6 bases and the J gene lost 0 bases, with 12 bases spanning the gap. The CDR3 nucleotides are TGCGCCAGCACTGAGGCATACGCGAACACCGGGGAGCTGTTTTTT. This translates into CASTEAYANTGELFF.

This clonotype has only a few counts. The V gene is TRBV5-1, the J gene TRBJ1-1, with unresolved D. CDR3 length equals 13 residues. V lost 6 bases and J lost 1, with 10 bases in between. The germline gives CDR1 SGHRS, CDR2 YFSETQ. The CDR3 nucleotides are TGCGCCAGCAAGGATCAAACGAACACTGAAGCTTTCTTT. This translates into CASKDQTNTEAFF.

This clonotype was recorded at least ten times. V is TRBV7-2 and J is TRBJ2-3, with D possibly matching TRBD1 (6 bases). The CDR3 covers 14 residues. Germline V gene lookup returns CDR1 SGHTA and CDR2 FQGNSA. Trimming removed 3 bases from V and 1 base from J, with 8 bases in between. The CDR3 coding sequence is TGTGCCAGCAGCTTCGCAGGGGGCACAGATACGCAGTATTTT. This sequence encodes CASSFAGGTDTQYF.

This clonotype was seen only a few times. V is TRBV23-1 and J is TRBJ2-2; possible D gene TRBD1, 5 bases. TRBV23-1 qualifies as an ORF whose function is uncertain. V was pared by 4 bases and J by 5 bases, with 23 bases between. CDR3 length: 18 residues. CDR3 sequence: CASSLQSLQGRETGELFF. DNA for the CDR3: TGCGCCAGCAGTCTTCAGAGCCTCCAGGGAAGAGAGACCGGGGAGCTGTTTTTT.

A few counts support this clonotype. The V gene is TRBV12-3 or TRBV12-4, the J gene TRBJ2-4; the match to TRBD1 covers 7 bases. The J segment lost 7 bases and the V segment lost 3 bases, leaving 3 bases of the junction unmatched. This CDR3 is built from 13 residues. The CDR3 sequence is CASSLIQGNIQYF. CDR3 nucleotides: TGTGCCAGCAGTTTGATACAGGGGAACATTCAGTACTTC.

The table lists this clonotype with many counts. V is TRBV20-1 and J is TRBJ2-1; a possible D gene is TRBD2 (7 bases). Between the trimmed V and J ends, which lost 0 bases and 3 bases, there was a span of 9 bases. The CDR3 runs to 14 residues. The germline V gene encodes CDR1 DFQATT and CDR2 SNEGSKA (reference sequence). CDR3 sequence: CSAREGGHYNEQFF. CDR3 sequence (DNA): TGCAGTGCTAGAGAGGGGGGGCACTACAATGAGCAGTTCTTC.

This clonotype was picked up a small number of times. J is TRBJ2-7 and V is TRBV20-1; 9 bases match TRBD1. CDR1 is DFQATT, CDR2 SNEGSKA, per germline (reference sequence). The CDR3 runs to 15 residues. V shed 2 bases, J shed 3 bases, and the junction held 8 bases outside the gene matches. Here the CDR3 reads CSARSLRDRVYEQYF. The CDR3 DNA reads as TGCAGTGCTAGATCACTCCGGGACAGGGTCTACGAGCAGTACTTC.